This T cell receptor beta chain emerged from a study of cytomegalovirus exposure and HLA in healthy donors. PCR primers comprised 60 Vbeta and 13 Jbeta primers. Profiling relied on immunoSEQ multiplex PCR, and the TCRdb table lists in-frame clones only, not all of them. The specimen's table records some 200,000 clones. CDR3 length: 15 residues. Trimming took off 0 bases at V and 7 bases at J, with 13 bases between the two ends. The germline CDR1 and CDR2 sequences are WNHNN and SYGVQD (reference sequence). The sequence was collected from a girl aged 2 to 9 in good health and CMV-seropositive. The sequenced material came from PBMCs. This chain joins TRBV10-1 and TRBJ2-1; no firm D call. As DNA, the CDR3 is TGCGCCAGCAGTGAGTCGACATTTTCCGGAAATGAGCAGTTCTTC. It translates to CASSESTFSGNEQFF.